One and the same sample provided the 25 T cell receptor beta chains below, sequenced in a study of technical replicates of blood from a handful of donors. Here immunoSEQ multiplex PCR was the method, and the copy in TCRdb shows in-frame clones only, minus some. The sample carries fewer than 90,000 clones, about 88% recorded once. The sample consisted of T cells isolated from PBMCs. All receptors come from a human donor in good health.

The V and J genes are TRBV29-1 and TRBJ2-2; possibly TRBD2 for D (5 bases). Trimming stripped 3 bases from V and 1 base from J, with 12 bases between. Germline V gene data show CDR1 as SQVTM and CDR2 as ANQGSEA. This CDR3 contains 15 residues. CDR3 amino acids: CSVDLGGGNTGELFF. The CDR3 DNA is TGCAGCGTTGATCTCGGAGGAGGGAACACCGGGGAGCTGTTTTTT.

The gene calls are TRBV7-9 and TRBJ2-3; D perhaps matches TRBD1 (5 bases). CDR1 and CDR2 from the germline V gene are SEHNR and FQNEAQ (reference sequence). V gave up 2 bases and J gave up 4 bases, with 10 bases separating them. The CDR3 is made up of 14 amino acids. The CDR3 nucleotides are TGTGCCAGCAGCTTAAATCAGGGCTCAGATACGCAGTATTTT. Its protein product is CASSLNQGSDTQYF.

CDR3 sequence (DNA): TGTGCCAGCAGTCCCTACCGCGTCCAAGAGACCCAGTACTTC. Encoded protein: CASSPYRVQETQYF. V and J are TRBV27 and TRBJ2-5; D unclear. Deletions cut 5 bases from V and 1 base from J, with 11 bases between. This CDR3 is built from 14 residues. The V gene's germline CDR1 is MNHEY and CDR2 SMNVEV (reference sequence).

The chain links TRBV28 to TRBJ2-1, with a tentative D call TRBD1 (6 bases). Looked up from germline, CDR1 is MDHEN and CDR2 is SYDVKM. The CDR3 runs 15 residues. V gave up 3 bases and J gave up 4 bases, with 13 bases separating them. DNA of the CDR3: TGTGCCAGCAGTTTCTACAGGGATGGTTACAATGAGCAGTTCTTC. It codes for CASSFYRDGYNEQFF.

In DNA form, the CDR3 reads TGCGCCAGCAACGCGAGCGGGCGGTCCTACAATGAGCAGTTCTTC. It yields the protein CASNASGRSYNEQFF. V usage is TRBV10-2 and J usage is TRBJ2-1, with D perhaps TRBD2 (6 bases). Germline V gives CDR1 WSHSY, CDR2 SAAADI. The CDR3 is 15 amino acids. The germline V and J ends were trimmed by 7 bases and 1 base, with 14 bases remaining between them.

This clone was seen once. This chain uses TRBV28 with TRBJ1-5, with D maybe TRBD1 (6 bases). CDR1 is MDHEN and CDR2 is SYDVKM in the germline V gene. The CDR3 is 16 residues long. Deletions cut 5 bases from V and 6 bases from J, with 20 bases between. The CDR3 DNA reads TGTGCCAGCAGTCGGGGAATCAGGGGTCTGGGTCAGCCCCAGCATTTT. This gives the protein CASSRGIRGLGQPQHF.

This sequence joins TRBV9 and TRBJ1-2; the match to TRBD1 covers 12 bases. The CDR3 spans 15 residues. Trimming at V came to 3 bases and at J to 6 bases, leaving 6 bases not matched to a gene. Germline CDR1 reads SGDLS; CDR2 reads YYNGEE. CDR3 nucleotide sequence: TGTGCCAGCAGCGATACCGGGACAGGGGGCGATGGCTACACCTTC. It encodes CASSDTGTGGDGYTF.

The rearrangement links TRBV5-1 to TRBJ2-1; D perhaps matches TRBD1 (5 bases). V gave up 0 bases and J gave up 7 bases, with 14 bases separating them. Germline CDR1 SGHRS, CDR2 YFSETQ. This CDR3 is built from 15 residues. CDR3 nucleotides: TGCGCCAGCAGCTTGGGTAGGGGCAGCCCGAATGAGCAGTTCTTC. Translated: CASSLGRGSPNEQFF.

This clone occurred a few times. This chain uses TRBV2 with TRBJ1-1; no definite D call. This CDR3 has 11 amino acids. V lost 3 bases and J 10 bases, leaving 9 bases between the germline ends. Per the germline V gene, CDR1 is SNHLY and CDR2 is FYNNEI. The CDR3 bases are TGTGCCAGCAGTGACGTGAGAAGAGCTTTCTTT. This translates into CASSDVRRAFF.

V is TRBV6-5 and J is TRBJ1-2; 8 bases align to TRBD1. V dropped 3 bases and J dropped 8; count of bases not matched to a gene: 5. The CDR3 sequence is 13 residues long. Germline V CDR1 and CDR2: MNHEY, SVGAGI. Here the CDR3 reads CASSYAGTGGYTF. The DNA for the CDR3 is TGTGCCAGCAGTTATGCCGGGACAGGCGGCTACACCTTC.

V and J are TRBV19 and TRBJ1-1, with D hard to call. Germline CDR1 LNHDA, CDR2 SQIVND (reference sequence). The CDR3 loop spans 14 amino acids. V lost 3 bases and J lost 0, with 8 bases in between. CDR3 amino acids: CASSIGQLNTEAFF. CDR3 coding DNA: TGTGCCAGTAGTATTGGGCAGCTGAACACTGAAGCTTTCTTT.

The chain carries TRBV18 and TRBJ1-1, with a possible D match to TRBD1 (5 bases). There are 14 residues in the CDR3. Germline V gene data show CDR1 as KGHSH and CDR2 as LQKENI. Trimming took 5 bases from V and 1 from J, leaving 11 bases between them. CDR3 amino acids: CASSGQGSNTEAFF. CDR3 bases: TGTGCCAGCTCAGGTCAGGGATCGAACACTGAAGCTTTCTTT.

The gene calls are TRBV7-2 and TRBJ2-7, with TRBD2 matching 7 bases. CDR1 is SGHTA and CDR2 is FQGNSA in the germline V gene. The CDR3 has 19 amino acids. V lost 6 bases, J lost 1 base, and 21 bases stayed unmatched. This CDR3 reads CASRTFGNSIGGSSYEQYF. The CDR3 DNA is TGTGCCAGCAGAACCTTTGGGAATTCTATAGGCGGGAGTTCCTACGAGCAGTACTTC.

The chain recombines TRBV4-1 with TRBJ2-2, with TRBD2 matching over 10 bases. CDR3 length: 16 amino acids. Germline V gene lookup returns CDR1 MGHRA and CDR2 YSYEKL. J lost 11 bases, V lost 3 bases, and 12 bases had no gene match. Here the CDR3 reads CASSQGVRSGREELFF. CDR3 bases: TGCGCCAGCAGCCAGGGAGTGAGAAGCGGGAGGGAAGAGCTGTTTTTT.

The gene calls are TRBV28 and TRBJ2-7, with D possibly matching TRBD1 (6 bases). V lost 1 base to trimming and J lost 3 bases, with 16 bases between them. CDR3 size: 16 residues. Germline lookup yields CDR1 MDHEN and CDR2 SYDVKM. CDR3 sequence reads: CASSLSTGNINYEQYF. The CDR3 DNA follows: TGTGCCAGCAGTTTATCTACAGGGAACATAAACTACGAGCAGTACTTC.

The V call is TRBV18, the J call TRBJ1-4; D possibly corresponds to TRBD1 (6 bases). The V end was cut by 5 bases, the J end by 5 bases, with 6 bases between. Per germline, CDR1 KGHSH and CDR2 LQKENI. The CDR3 is 12 amino acids. The CDR3 sequence is CASSGQNEKLFF. For the CDR3, the DNA is TGTGCCAGCTCAGGACAGAATGAAAAACTGTTTTTT.

Details on this clone: Germline is not matched at one junction end, which may reflect a read error. This chain links TRBV30 with TRBJ1-2; no firm D call. Germline V gene data show CDR1 as GTSNPN and CDR2 as SVGIG (reference sequence). The CDR3 is 14 amino acids. CDR3 sequence (DNA): TGTGCATGGATGGGCCCAAGATCCAACTATGGCTACACCTTC. Amino acid sequence: CAWMGPRSNYGYTF.

The chain couples TRBV13 to TRBJ1-3; D is unresolved. Looked up from germline, CDR1 is PRHDT and CDR2 is FYEKMQ (reference sequence). Trimming cost V 3 bases and J 0 bases, with 6 bases left between them. The CDR3 has 14 residues. The CDR3 DNA is TGTGCCAGCAGCTTTTCTGTCTCTGGAAACACCATATATTTT. This codes for CASSFSVSGNTIYF.

This sequence joins TRBV6-5 and TRBJ2-1; 7 bases align to TRBD1. The ends lost 0 bases at V and 9 bases at J; junction bases unmatched: 2. Looked up from germline, CDR1 is MNHEY and CDR2 is SVGAGI. The CDR3 totals 13 residues. CDR3 nucleotides: TGTGCCAGCAGTTACTCGGGGGACAGTGAGCAGTTCTTC. It encodes CASSYSGDSEQFF.

The chain is built from TRBV4-1 and TRBJ2-1; TRBD1 matches 9 bases. V was clipped by 4 bases and J by 0 bases; unmatched bases: 4. CDR3 length: 16 residues. CDR1 and CDR2 from the germline V gene are MGHRA and YSYEKL. CDR3 bases: TGCGCCAGCAGCCGGGACAGGGCACCCTCCTACAATGAGCAGTTCTTC. It is translated as CASSRDRAPSYNEQFF.

The chain carries TRBV5-1 and TRBJ2-2, with 12 bases fitting TRBD2. CDR1 and CDR2 (germline): SGHRS, YFSETQ. With 6 bases clipped from V and 6 bases from J, the junction kept 6 bases outside the gene matches. This CDR3 has 15 residues. CDR3 loop: CASNPTSGSSGELFF. CDR3 bases: TGCGCCAGCAACCCGACTAGCGGGAGCTCCGGGGAGCTGTTTTTT.

The genes are TRBV6-4 and TRBJ2-3; D might be TRBD2 (6 bases). The ends were cut back, 4 bases at V and 4 bases at J, with 9 bases in the middle. CDR1 and CDR2 from the germline V gene are MRHNA and SNTAGT. There are 13 residues in the CDR3. Written as DNA, the CDR3 is TGTGCCAGCAGTGTAGGGGAGGCAGATACGCAGTATTTT. Translation: CASSVGEADTQYF.

The V and J genes are TRBV11-2 and TRBJ1-1, with TRBD1 as a possible D gene (6 bases). V dropped 2 bases and J dropped 7 bases, with 11 bases sitting between them. CDR1 and CDR2 from the germline V gene are SGHAT and FQNNGV. This CDR3 has 13 amino acids. This CDR3 reads CASSLIGQLEAFF. CDR3 bases: TGTGCCAGCAGCTTAATCGGACAGCTTGAAGCTTTCTTT.

The chain carries TRBV27 and TRBJ1-1; D gene ambiguous. The CDR3 has 16 residues. Germline CDR1 reads MNHEY; CDR2 reads SMNVEV (reference sequence). Trimming pared 0 bases from V and 0 bases from J, leaving 11 bases between. The CDR3, as DNA: TGTGCCAGCAGTTTATCGATGGTGAGAATGAACACTGAAGCTTTCTTT. Its translation: CASSLSMVRMNTEAFF.

CDR3 region: CASSPWRTGGTEAFF. The CDR3 DNA follows: TGTGCCAGCAGCCCCTGGAGGACAGGGGGCACTGAAGCTTTCTTT. This sequence joins TRBV4-2 and TRBJ1-1; 10 positions agree with TRBD1. The CDR3 totals 15 residues. Losses at the gene ends were 4 bases for V and 4 bases for J; bases not matched to a gene: 6. Germline loops: CDR1 LGHNA, CDR2 YNFKEQ.